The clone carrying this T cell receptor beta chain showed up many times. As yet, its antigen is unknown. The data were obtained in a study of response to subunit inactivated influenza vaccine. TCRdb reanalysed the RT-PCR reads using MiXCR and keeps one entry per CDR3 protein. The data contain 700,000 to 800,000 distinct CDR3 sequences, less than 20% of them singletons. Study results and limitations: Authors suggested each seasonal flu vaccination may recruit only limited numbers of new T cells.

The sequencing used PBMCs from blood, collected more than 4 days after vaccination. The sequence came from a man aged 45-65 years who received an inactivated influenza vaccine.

The CDR3: CASSLRASGIDTQYF. CDR3 nucleotide sequence: TGTGCCAGCAGCTTAAGAGCTAGCGGGATTGATACGCAGTATTTT. V and J are TRBV7-3 and TRBJ2-3; 9 bases are shared with TRBD2. The CDR3 is 15 residues long. V gave up 1 base and J gave up 6 bases; unmatched junction bases: 5. Germline CDR1 SGHTA, CDR2 FQGTGA.